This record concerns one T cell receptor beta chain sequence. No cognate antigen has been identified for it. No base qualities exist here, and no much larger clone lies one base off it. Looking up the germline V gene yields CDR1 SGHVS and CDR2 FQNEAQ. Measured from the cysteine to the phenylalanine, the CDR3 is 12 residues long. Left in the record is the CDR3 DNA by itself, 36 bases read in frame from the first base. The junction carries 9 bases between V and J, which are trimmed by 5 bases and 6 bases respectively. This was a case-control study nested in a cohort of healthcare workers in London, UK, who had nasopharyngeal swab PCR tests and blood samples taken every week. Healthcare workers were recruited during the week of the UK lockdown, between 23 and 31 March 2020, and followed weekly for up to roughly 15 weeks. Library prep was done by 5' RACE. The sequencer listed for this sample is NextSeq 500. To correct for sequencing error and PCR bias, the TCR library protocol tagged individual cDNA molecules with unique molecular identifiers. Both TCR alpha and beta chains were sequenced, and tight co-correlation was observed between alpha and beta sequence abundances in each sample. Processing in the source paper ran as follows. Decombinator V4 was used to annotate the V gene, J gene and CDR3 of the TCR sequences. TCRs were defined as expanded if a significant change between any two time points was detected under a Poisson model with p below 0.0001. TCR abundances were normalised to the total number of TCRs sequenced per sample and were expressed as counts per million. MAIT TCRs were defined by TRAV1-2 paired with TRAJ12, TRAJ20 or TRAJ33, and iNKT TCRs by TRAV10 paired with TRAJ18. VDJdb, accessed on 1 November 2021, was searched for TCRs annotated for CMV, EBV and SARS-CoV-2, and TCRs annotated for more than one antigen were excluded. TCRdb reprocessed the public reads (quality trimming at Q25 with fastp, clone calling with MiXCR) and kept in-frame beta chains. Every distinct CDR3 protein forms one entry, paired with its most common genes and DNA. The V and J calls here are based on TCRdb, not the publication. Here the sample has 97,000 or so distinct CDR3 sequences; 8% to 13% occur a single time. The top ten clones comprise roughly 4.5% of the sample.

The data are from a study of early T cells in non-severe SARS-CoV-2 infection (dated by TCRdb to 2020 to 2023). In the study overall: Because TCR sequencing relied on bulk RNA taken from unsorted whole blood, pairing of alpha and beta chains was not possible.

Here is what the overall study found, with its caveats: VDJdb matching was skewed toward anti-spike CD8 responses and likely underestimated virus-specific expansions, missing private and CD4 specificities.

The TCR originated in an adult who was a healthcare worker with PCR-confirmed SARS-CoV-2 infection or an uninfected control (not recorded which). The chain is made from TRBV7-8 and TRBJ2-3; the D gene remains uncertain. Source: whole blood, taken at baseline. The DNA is TGTGCCAGCAGCCAACCGGCTGATACGCAGTATTTT. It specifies CASSQPADTQYF.